The T cell receptor (beta chain) under discussion was sequenced for a study of blood T cell repertoires in COVID-19 (dated by TCRdb to 2018 to 2021). A note on the overall study: Collaborator samples came from the United States, Italy and Spain and covered acute and convalescent phases of COVID-19. The repertoires were released in a freely available public database intended as a resource for research on the immune response to SARS-CoV-2. The dataset comprised deeply sampled blood TCRbeta repertoires from subjects exposed to, actively infected with, or recovered from COVID-19. The material from the prospective study consisted of cDNA or gDNA derived from T cells, B-cell-depleted T cells, or PBMCs. Nearly every sample came with metadata listing a de-identified subject ID, COVID-19 status, age in years and sex. Where available, HLA class I and class II types were taken from metadata supplied by the sample provider and were not determined by assay-based typing. The samples were drawn from two sources: the first 160 participants of the ongoing ImmuneRACE study, and some 1,300 subjects contributed by 6 global collaborators.

Note on this clone: Its target antigen remains unknown. No base quality information exists; no much larger clone differs at one position.

TCRbeta CDR3 regions were amplified from genomic DNA using the immunoSEQ Assay, a bias-controlled multiplex PCR. In the authors' own workflow: Within the assay, amplification of reference gene primers was used to estimate how many nucleated cells each sample contained. Sequence reads were collapsed and filtered to measure the absolute abundance of every unique TCRbeta CDR3 rearrangement. For each sample, productive Simpson clonality was calculated as the square root of Simpson's diversity index over productive rearrangements. TCRdb took this table from immuneACCESS and kept in-frame rearrangements with V and J called. Such tables lack part of the clones; where checked against another copy, unresolved V genes explain under half of the gap, and the rest is unexplained. D and trimming come from the DNA, and the V and J calls and clone size come from that table. The sample contains about 76,000 clones, roughly 90% of them found a single time. Over 15% of the sample belongs to the ten largest clones.

Beyond this particular receptor, the publication reports: How much clinical and demographic metadata was included differed by source and by participant, and the metadata was provided uncurated.

Collaborating institutions collected whole blood in K2EDTA tubes following their own protocols. For TCRbeta analysis, collaborators shipped samples as frozen whole blood, isolated PBMCs, or DNA extracted from either of those sample types. The TCR sequence derives from a human donor in a cohort sampled during active COVID-19. What was sequenced was peripheral blood.

CDR3 region: CAISGASYNEQFF. The nucleotide sequence reads as follows: TGTGCCATCAGTGGCGCATCCTACAATGAGCAGTTCTTC. The rearrangement joined TRBV10-3 to TRBJ2-1; there is no confident call for the D gene. CDR1 is given as ENHRY and CDR2 as SYGVKD, both from the germline V gene. The CDR3 runs 13 residues from the cysteine to the phenylalanine. Only the CDR3 part of the read is kept: 39 bases, read in frame from the first base. V is shortened by 4 bases, J by 1 base, and the region joining them spans 5 bases.